This entry is about one T cell receptor beta chain. The antigen is undetermined. The data were obtained in a study of cytomegalovirus exposure and HLA in healthy donors. Findings and caveats of the study: Earlier analysis yielded a pattern in which most TCR beta V segments were productive about 90% or about 30% of the time. Equally common other TCR beta chains were less clonally expanded than HLA-associated ones, a later analysis found.

The PCR ran on 60 Vbeta and 13 Jbeta primers. Assay used: immunoSEQ multiplex PCR; TCRdb lists only in-frame clones, some missing. Its clone listing holds about 140,000 clones. The germline V gene encodes CDR1 LNHDA and CDR2 SQIVND (reference sequence). The CDR3 is 14 amino acids. Trimming left V 3 bases short and J 5 bases short, with 14 bases between. The chain carries TRBV19 and TRBJ2-7; tentative D call: TRBD1 (6 bases). This clonotype originated in a middle-aged man in good health and CMV-seronegative. Sequenced: PBMCs. The CDR3 DNA reads TGTGCCAGTAGTATCTCTGGGGGCGGCAACGAGCAGTACTTC. Encoded protein: CASSISGGGNEQYF.